This T cell receptor (beta chain) was recorded in a study of T cell responses to AZD1222 COVID-19 vaccine. Overall study findings and caveats: At study baseline, merely five or six AZD1222 recipients were seropositive. Unmutated regions of variants are reportedly targeted by nearly half of spike-specific TCRs.

In the case of this clone: Its antigen is not identified.

This CDR3 spans 14 amino acids. Trimming shortened V by 0 bases and J by 7 bases, and 11 bases separated the two germline ends. Germline CDR1 SGHTS, CDR2 YDEGEE. The data were produced by immunoSEQ multiplex PCR, yet TCRdb's version contains in-frame clones alone and is incomplete. The repertoire holds some 150,000 clones, over 90% seen once, with 4.5% to 5.5% in the top ten. This receptor was taken from an adult in good health. Source: peripheral blood, taken on day 0 of AZD1222 vaccination. The V gene is TRBV5-8, the J gene TRBJ1-5, with a possible D match to TRBD1 (5 bases). Here the CDR3 reads CASSLAGLRQPQHF. The CDR3 region has the DNA TGTGCCAGCAGCTTGGCGGGGCTGAGACAGCCCCAGCATTTT.